The 17 T cell receptor beta chains listed next were all sequenced from one sample in a study of regulatory T cells in long-lasting Graves disease. Time point described: newly diagnosed GD, antithyroid drugs for less than 3 months. PBMC RNA was the source of the TCR library. TCR beta libraries were built with iRepertoire HTBI primers and Arm-PCR of CDR3 regions. TCRdb redid the calling of the multiplex PCR reads with MiXCR, one entry per CDR3 protein. The table lists around 500,000 distinct CDR3 sequences, 16% of them singletons, with roughly 25% in the top ten. The sample was also reused in another study, on T cells in Graves' hyperthyroidism and ophthalmopathy.

This specimen was peripheral blood mononuclear cells (PBMCs), taken at new diagnosis, from a patient treated with antithyroid drugs. The source is a woman aged 35-65 years with Graves disease.

The chain has TRBV12-3 or TRBV12-4 and TRBJ1-2; D may be TRBD1 (5 bases). The length of the CDR3 is 17 residues. Trimming stripped 4 bases from V and 4 bases from J, with 22 bases between. This chain's CDR3 is CASSYDRGQLISYGYTF. The CDR3, as DNA: TGTGCCAGCAGTTACGACAGAGGCCAACTGATTTCCTATGGCTACACCTTC.

This chain joins TRBV7-2 and TRBJ2-2, with D hard to call. CDR1 SGHTA and CDR2 FQGNSA come from the germline V gene. Trimming removed 5 bases from V and 4 bases from J, with 8 bases in between. This CDR3 region has 13 residues. This chain's CDR3 is CASSKYSTGELFF. As DNA, the CDR3 is TGTGCCAGCAGCAAGTATTCCACCGGGGAGCTGTTTTTT. Supplemented by reference TRBV7-2 and TRBJ2-2, the full variable domain reads GAGVSQSPSNKVTEKGKDVELRCDPISGHTALYWYRQSLGQGLEFLIYFQGNSAPDKSGLPSDRFSAERTGGSVSTLTIQRTQQEDSAVYLCASSKYSTGELFFGEGSRLTVL.

The chain joins TRBV6-9 to TRBJ1-1; D is ambiguous. The ends were cut back, 3 bases at V and 6 bases at J, with 8 bases in the middle. The CDR3 contains 12 residues. The V gene's germline CDR1 is MNHGY and CDR2 SVAAGI. CDR3: CASSYGLAEAFF. CDR3 bases: TGTGCCAGCAGTTACGGTCTTGCTGAAGCTTTCTTT.

With regard to this clonotype: A much larger clone differs by one base, so this may be a read error. The V and J genes are TRBV6-1 and TRBJ2-2, with 7 bases aligning to TRBD1. The germline gives CDR1 MNHNS, CDR2 SASEGT. This CDR3 is 14 amino acids long. Losses at the gene ends were 6 bases for V and 7 bases for J; bases not matched to a gene: 8. The CDR3 bases are TGTGCCAGCAGCCGGGACAGCACACTCGGGGAGCTGTTTTTT. Its translation: CASSRDSTLGELFF.

This rearrangement joins TRBV5-1 to TRBJ1-2, with 10 positions matching TRBD1. The J segment lost 7 bases and the V segment lost 0 bases, leaving 6 bases of the junction unmatched. Per germline, CDR1 SGHRS and CDR2 YFSETQ. CDR3 length: 15 residues. CDR3 amino acids: CASSLDPGQGSGYTF. Written as DNA, the CDR3 is TGCGCCAGCAGCTTGGATCCGGGACAGGGGTCTGGCTACACCTTC. The variable domain in full, with the rest retrieved from reference TRBV5-1 and TRBJ1-2, is KAGVTQTPRYLIKTRGQQVTLSCSPISGHRSVSWYQQTPGQGLQFLFEYFSETQRNKGNFPGRFSGRQFSNSRSEMNVSTLELGDSALYLCASSLDPGQGSGYTFGSGTRLTVV.

The rearrangement uses TRBV5-1 and TRBJ2-2; D unresolved. Germline V CDR1 and CDR2: SGHRS, YFSETQ. Trimming left V 1 base short and J 1 base short, with 8 bases between. CDR3 size: 15 residues. CDR3 sequence: CASSLSPGNTGELFF. The CDR3 bases are TGCGCCAGCAGCTTGTCCCCTGGGAACACCGGGGAGCTGTTTTTT.

This clonotype was observed many times. The chain is built from TRBV2 and TRBJ2-7, with 9 bases that match TRBD1. Germline CDR1 is SNHLY and CDR2 is FYNNEI. V was clipped by 8 bases and J by 0 bases; unmatched bases: 11. The CDR3 length is 16 residues. CDR3 bases: TGTGCCAGCGGGTGGGCGACAGGGGGGAGCTCCTACGAGCAGTACTTC. Protein product: CASGWATGGSSYEQYF.

The rearrangement links TRBV20-1 to TRBJ1-1, with 7 bases identical to TRBD1. The CDR3 consists of 13 residues. The V segment lost 6 bases and the J segment 0 bases; nucleotides outside the gene matches: 4. CDR1 DFQATT and CDR2 SNEGSKA come from the germline V gene (reference sequence). The CDR3 is CSAPGGLNTEAFF. CDR3 nucleotides: TGCAGTGCCCCAGGGGGATTGAACACTGAAGCTTTCTTT.

This clonotype occurred many times. The chain couples TRBV14 to TRBJ2-5; unclear D gene. Between the trimmed V and J ends, which lost 1 base and 5 bases, there was a span of 8 bases. The CDR3 totals 13 residues. Per germline, CDR1 SGHDN and CDR2 FVKESK. The CDR3 DNA follows: TGTGCCAGCAGCCAAGTGGGGATTGAGACCCAGTACTTC. Translation: CASSQVGIETQYF.

As regards this clonotype: A much larger clone sits a single nucleotide away, making a read error possible. This rearrangement joins TRBV7-9 to TRBJ2-7, with 10 bases aligning to TRBD2. The germline V gene has CDR1 SEHNR and CDR2 FQNEAQ (reference sequence). Unmatched junction bases numbered 13, after V lost 6 bases and J lost 5 bases. This CDR3 is built from 16 residues. The CDR3, as DNA: TGTGCCAGCAGACCCCCTAGCGGGGGTGCCCCGAACGAGCAGTACTTC. Translating gives CASRPPSGGAPNEQYF.

V and J are TRBV5-1 and TRBJ2-7, with D uncertain. From germline, CDR1 is SGHRS and CDR2 YFSETQ. The CDR3 runs 14 residues. Trimming removed 0 bases from V and 6 bases from J, with 13 bases in between. This CDR3 is CASSLGQDLSEQYF. CDR3 bases: TGCGCCAGCAGCTTGGGTCAGGACCTCTCCGAGCAGTACTTC.

This clonotype was seen repeatedly, ten times or more. This chain uses TRBV5-1 with TRBJ1-2, with D hard to call. This CDR3 is 14 amino acids long. Germline CDR1 SGHRS, CDR2 YFSETQ. V gave up 5 bases and J gave up 1 base, with 12 bases separating them. This chain's CDR3 is CASRGNGDNYGYTF. CDR3 DNA sequence: TGCGCCAGCAGGGGGAACGGAGATAACTATGGCTACACCTTC.

The V call is TRBV20-1, the J call TRBJ2-5; D remains ambiguous. Germline V gene data show CDR1 as DFQATT and CDR2 as SNEGSKA (reference sequence). V was pared by 7 bases and J by 4 bases, with 19 bases between. The CDR3 has 14 residues. CDR3 nucleotide sequence: TGCAGTGTTTCCCGCCCCGGCGGCGGAGAGACCCAGTACTTC. This sequence encodes CSVSRPGGGETQYF.

This clonotype came up many times. This chain joins TRBV3-1 and TRBJ1-3, with D possibly TRBD1 on 5 matching bases. Germline-derived CDR1 and CDR2 are LGHDT and YNNKEL (reference sequence). Deletions cut 3 bases from V and 3 bases from J, with 6 bases between. CDR3 length: 13 amino acids. CDR3 DNA: TGTGCCAGCAGCCAGGGGGTTGGAAACACCATATATTTT. Its protein is CASSQGVGNTIYF.

The genes are TRBV19 and TRBJ2-5, with 7 bases aligning to TRBD2. CDR1 and CDR2 (germline): LNHDA, SQIVND (reference sequence). The CDR3 loop spans 16 amino acids. V trimming: 5 bases; J trimming: 5 bases; junction bases outside the gene matches: 14. In nucleotides, the CDR3 is TGTGCCAGTAGTCCACGAGGCCCAGGGCGGGGGGAGACCCAGTACTTC. Translation gives CASSPRGPGRGETQYF. The variable domain in full, with the rest retrieved from reference TRBV19 and TRBJ2-5, is DGGITQSPKYLFRKEGQNVTLSCEQNLNHDAMYWYRQDPGQGLRLIYYSQIVNDFQKGDIAEGYSVSREKKESFPLTVTSAQKNPTAFYLCASSPRGPGRGETQYFGPGTRLLVL.

The sample holds many counts of this clonotype. CDR3 sequence reads: CASSLTPLEQYF. CDR3 coding DNA: TGTGCCAGCAGTTTGACACCGTTGGAGCAGTACTTC. The rearrangement uses TRBV12-3 or TRBV12-4 and TRBJ2-7, with no clear D. The V and J ends lost 3 bases and 7 bases respectively, with 10 bases between them. The CDR3 has 12 residues.

This sequence joins TRBV2 and TRBJ1-4; D unresolved. CDR3 length: 13 amino acids. V gave up 4 bases and J gave up 7 bases, with 10 bases separating them. The germline V gene encodes CDR1 SNHLY and CDR2 FYNNEI. CDR3 sequence (DNA): TGTGCCAGCAGTGCCGGGTTTAGTGAAAAACTGTTTTTT. It specifies CASSAGFSEKLFF.